This TCR beta chain derives from a study of OX40 agonist ivuxolimab in advanced cancers. About the study: Cohort: approximately 79% men, mean age 60, aged roughly 20 to 79.

This clone was seen only once. The junction and the germline gene differ at one end; a read error may be behind it. TCRdb's table, derived via immunoSEQ multiplex PCR, lists solely in-frame clones and lacks some. The sample includes tens of thousands of clones, more than 85% of them seen just once. The CDR3 runs to 12 residues. The sequence was collected from an adult with an advanced solid tumor such as melanoma, head and neck, liver or kidney cancer. The rearrangement links TRBV5-3 to TRBJ1-5; D is undetermined. TRBV5-3 has ORF status, its function being uncertain. This specimen was CD4+ or CD8+ T cells sorted from blood, taken in a trial of the OX40 agonist ivuxolimab. The CDR3: CASSWGIEPQHF. In nucleotides, the CDR3 is TGTGCCAGCAGCTGGGGTATTGAGCCCCAGCATTTT.